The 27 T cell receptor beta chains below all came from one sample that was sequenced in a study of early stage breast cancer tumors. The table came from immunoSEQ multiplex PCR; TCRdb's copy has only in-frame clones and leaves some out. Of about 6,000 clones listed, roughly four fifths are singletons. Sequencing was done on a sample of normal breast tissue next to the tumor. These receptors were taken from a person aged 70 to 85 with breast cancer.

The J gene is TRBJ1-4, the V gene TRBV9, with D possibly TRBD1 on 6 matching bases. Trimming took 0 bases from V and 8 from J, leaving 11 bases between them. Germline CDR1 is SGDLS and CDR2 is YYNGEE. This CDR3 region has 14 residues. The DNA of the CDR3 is TGTGCCAGCAGCGTAGCAACAGGGCACGAAAAACTGTTTTTT. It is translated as CASSVATGHEKLFF.

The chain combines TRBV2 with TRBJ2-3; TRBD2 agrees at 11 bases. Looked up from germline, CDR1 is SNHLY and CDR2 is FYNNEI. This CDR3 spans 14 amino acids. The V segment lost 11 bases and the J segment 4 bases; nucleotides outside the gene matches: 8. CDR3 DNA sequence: TGTGCCGGCTCACTAGCGGGAGCCGCAGATACGCAGTATTTT. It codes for CAGSLAGAADTQYF.

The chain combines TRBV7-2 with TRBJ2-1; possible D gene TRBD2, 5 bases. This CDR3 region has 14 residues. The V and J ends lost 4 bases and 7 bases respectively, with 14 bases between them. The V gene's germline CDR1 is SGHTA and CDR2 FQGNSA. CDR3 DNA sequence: TGTGCCAGCAGCTCCCCCCGGCAGCGGAATGAGCAGTTCTTC. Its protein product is CASSSPRQRNEQFF.

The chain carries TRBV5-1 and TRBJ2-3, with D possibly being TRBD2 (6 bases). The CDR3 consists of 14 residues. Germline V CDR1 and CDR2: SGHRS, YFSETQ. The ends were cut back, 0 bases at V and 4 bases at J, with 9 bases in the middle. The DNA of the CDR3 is TGCGCCAGCAGCTTGGCACTAGCACCAGATACGCAGTATTTT. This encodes CASSLALAPDTQYF. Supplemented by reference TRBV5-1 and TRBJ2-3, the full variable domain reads KAGVTQTPRYLIKTRGQQVTLSCSPISGHRSVSWYQQTPGQGLQFLFEYFSETQRNKGNFPGRFSGRQFSNSRSEMNVSTLELGDSALYLCASSLALAPDTQYFGPGTRLTVL.

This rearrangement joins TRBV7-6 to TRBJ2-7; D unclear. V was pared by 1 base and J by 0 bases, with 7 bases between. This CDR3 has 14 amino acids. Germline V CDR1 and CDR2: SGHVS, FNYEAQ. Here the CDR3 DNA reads TGTGCCAGCAGCTTAGAGCCCTCCTCCTACGAGCAGTACTTC. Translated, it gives CASSLEPSSYEQYF.

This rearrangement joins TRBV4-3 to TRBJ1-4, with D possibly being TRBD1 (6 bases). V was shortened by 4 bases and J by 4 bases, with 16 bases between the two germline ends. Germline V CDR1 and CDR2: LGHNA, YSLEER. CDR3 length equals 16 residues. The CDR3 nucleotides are TGCGCCAGCAGCCGAGAAACCAGGGGTAATAATGAAAAACTGTTTTTT. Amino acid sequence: CASSRETRGNNEKLFF.

The CDR3 protein is CAWSAQGTDTQYF. The CDR3 DNA is TGTGCCTGGAGTGCCCAGGGGACCGATACGCAGTATTTT. The chain combines TRBV30 with TRBJ2-3, with D tentatively TRBD1 (6 bases). The CDR3 totals 13 residues. The germline V gene has CDR1 GTSNPN and CDR2 SVGIG (reference sequence). Trimming left V 1 base short and J 6 bases short, with 11 bases between.

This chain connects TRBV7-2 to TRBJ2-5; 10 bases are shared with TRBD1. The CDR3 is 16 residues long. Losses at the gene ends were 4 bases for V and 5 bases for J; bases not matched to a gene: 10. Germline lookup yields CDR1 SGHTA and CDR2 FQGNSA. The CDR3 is CASSSATGQGQETQYF. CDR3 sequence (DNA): TGTGCCAGCAGCTCCGCCACGGGACAGGGGCAGGAGACCCAGTACTTC.

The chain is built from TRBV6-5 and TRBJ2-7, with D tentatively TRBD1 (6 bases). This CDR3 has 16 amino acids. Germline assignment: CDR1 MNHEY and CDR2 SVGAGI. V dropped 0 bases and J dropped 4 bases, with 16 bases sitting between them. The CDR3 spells CASSYSGIGTSYEQYF. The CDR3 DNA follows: TGTGCCAGCAGTTACTCGGGAATAGGGACATCATACGAGCAGTACTTC.

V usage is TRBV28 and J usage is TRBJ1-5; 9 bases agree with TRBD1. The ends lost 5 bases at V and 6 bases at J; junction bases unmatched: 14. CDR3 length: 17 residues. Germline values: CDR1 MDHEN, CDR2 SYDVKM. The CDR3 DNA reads TGTGCCAGCAGTCCCATCATCACAGGGGGCAGGGGTCAGCCCCAGCATTTT. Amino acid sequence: CASSPIITGGRGQPQHF. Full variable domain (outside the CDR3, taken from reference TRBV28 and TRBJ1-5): DVKVTQSSRYLVKRTGEKVFLECVQDMDHENMFWYRQDPGLGLRLIYFSYDVKMKEKGDIPEGYSVSREKKERFSLILESASTNQTSMYLCASSPIITGGRGQPQHFGDGTRLSIL.

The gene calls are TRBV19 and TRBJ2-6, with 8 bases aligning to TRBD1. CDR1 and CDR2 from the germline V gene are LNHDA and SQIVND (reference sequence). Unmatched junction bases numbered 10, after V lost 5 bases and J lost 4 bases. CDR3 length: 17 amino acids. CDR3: CASSAGRTGLGANVLTF. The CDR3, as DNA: TGTGCCAGTAGTGCCGGAAGGACAGGGCTGGGGGCCAACGTCCTGACTTTC.

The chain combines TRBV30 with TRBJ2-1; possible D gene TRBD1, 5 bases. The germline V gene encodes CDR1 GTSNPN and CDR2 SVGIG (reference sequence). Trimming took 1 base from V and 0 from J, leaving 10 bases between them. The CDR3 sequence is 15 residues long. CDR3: CAWSEGVTSYNEQFF. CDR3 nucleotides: TGTGCCTGGAGTGAAGGGGTCACCTCCTACAATGAGCAGTTCTTC.

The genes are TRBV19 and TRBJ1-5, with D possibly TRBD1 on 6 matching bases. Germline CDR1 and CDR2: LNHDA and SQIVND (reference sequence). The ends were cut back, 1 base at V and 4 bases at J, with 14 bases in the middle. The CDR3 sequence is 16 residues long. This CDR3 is CASSIGSGQINQPQHF. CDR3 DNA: TGTGCCAGTAGTATAGGGTCAGGACAGATTAATCAGCCCCAGCATTTT. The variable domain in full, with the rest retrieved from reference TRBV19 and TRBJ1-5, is DGGITQSPKYLFRKEGQNVTLSCEQNLNHDAMYWYRQDPGQGLRLIYYSQIVNDFQKGDIAEGYSVSREKKESFPLTVTSAQKNPTAFYLCASSIGSGQINQPQHFGDGTRLSIL.

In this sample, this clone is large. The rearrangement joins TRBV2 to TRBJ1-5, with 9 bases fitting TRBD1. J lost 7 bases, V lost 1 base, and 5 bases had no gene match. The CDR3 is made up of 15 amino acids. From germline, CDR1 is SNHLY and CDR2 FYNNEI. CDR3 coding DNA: TGTGCCAGCAGTGAAGAAGAGACAGGGGGGCAGCCCCAGCATTTT. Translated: CASSEEETGGQPQHF.

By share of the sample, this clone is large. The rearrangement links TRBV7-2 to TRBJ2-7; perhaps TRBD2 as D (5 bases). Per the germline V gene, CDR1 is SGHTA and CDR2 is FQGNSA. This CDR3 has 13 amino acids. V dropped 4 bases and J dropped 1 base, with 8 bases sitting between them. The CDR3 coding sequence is TGTGCCAGCAGCTCCCCGGGATCCTACGAGCAGTACTTC. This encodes CASSSPGSYEQYF.

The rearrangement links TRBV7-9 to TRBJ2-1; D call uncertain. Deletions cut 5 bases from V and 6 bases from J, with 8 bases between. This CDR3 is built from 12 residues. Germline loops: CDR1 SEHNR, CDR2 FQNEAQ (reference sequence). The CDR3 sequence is CASSPGPNEQFF. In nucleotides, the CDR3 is TGTGCCAGCAGCCCAGGCCCCAATGAGCAGTTCTTC.

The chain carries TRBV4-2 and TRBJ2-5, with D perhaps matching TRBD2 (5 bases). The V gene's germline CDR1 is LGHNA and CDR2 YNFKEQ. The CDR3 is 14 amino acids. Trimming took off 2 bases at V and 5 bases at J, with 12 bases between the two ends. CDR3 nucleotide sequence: TGTGCCAGCAGCCAAACCAGCGTAGCGGAGACCCAGTACTTC. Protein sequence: CASSQTSVAETQYF.

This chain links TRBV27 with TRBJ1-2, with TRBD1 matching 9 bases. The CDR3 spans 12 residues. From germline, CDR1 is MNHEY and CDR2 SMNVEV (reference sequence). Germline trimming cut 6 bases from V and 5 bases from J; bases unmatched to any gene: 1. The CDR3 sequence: CASRGQGYGYTF. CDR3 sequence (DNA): TGTGCCAGCAGGGGACAGGGTTATGGCTACACCTTC.

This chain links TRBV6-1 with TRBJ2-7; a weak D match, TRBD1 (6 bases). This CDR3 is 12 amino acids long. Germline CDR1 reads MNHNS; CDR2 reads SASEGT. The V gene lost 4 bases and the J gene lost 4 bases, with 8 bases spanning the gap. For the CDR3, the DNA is TGTGCCAGCAGTGTGGGGGCTTACGAGCAGTACTTC. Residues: CASSVGAYEQYF.

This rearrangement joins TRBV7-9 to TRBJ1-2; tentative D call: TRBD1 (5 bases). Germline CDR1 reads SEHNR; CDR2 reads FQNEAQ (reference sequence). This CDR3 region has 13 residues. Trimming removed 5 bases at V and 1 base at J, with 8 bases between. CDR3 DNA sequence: TGTGCCAGCAGCCCAGGACATAACTATGGCTACACCTTC. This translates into CASSPGHNYGYTF.

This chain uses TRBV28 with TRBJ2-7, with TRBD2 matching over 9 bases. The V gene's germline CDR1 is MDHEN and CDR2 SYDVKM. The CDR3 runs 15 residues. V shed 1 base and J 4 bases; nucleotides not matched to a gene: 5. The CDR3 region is CASSLSLAGRYEQYF. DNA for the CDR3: TGTGCCAGCAGTTTATCCCTAGCGGGAAGATACGAGCAGTACTTC.

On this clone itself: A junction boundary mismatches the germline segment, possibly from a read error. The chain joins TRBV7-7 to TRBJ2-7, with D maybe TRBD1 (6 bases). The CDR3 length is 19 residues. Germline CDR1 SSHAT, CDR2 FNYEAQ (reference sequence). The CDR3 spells CASSLDLGPGATISYEQYF. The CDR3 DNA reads TGTGCTAGCAGCTTAGATCTCGGGCCAGGGGCGACTATCTCCTACGAGCAGTACTTC. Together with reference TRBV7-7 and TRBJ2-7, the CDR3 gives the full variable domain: GAGVSQSPRYKVTKRGQDVTLRCDPISSHATLYWYQQALGQGPEFLTYFNYEAQPDKSGLPSDRFSAERPEGSISTLTIQRTEQRDSAMYRCASSLDLGPGATISYEQYFGPGTRLTVT.

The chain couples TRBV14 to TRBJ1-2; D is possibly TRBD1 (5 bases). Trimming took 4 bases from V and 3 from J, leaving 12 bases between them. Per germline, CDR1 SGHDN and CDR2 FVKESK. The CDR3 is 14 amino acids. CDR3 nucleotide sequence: TGTGCCAGCAGCCGCCTATGGGGGGACTATGGCTACACCTTC. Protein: CASSRLWGDYGYTF.

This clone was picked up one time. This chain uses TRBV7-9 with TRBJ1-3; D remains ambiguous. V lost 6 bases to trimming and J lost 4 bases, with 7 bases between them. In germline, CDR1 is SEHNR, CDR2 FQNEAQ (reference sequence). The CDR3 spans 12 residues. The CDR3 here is CASSDWGNTIYF. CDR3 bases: TGTGCCAGCAGTGACTGGGGAAACACCATATATTTT.

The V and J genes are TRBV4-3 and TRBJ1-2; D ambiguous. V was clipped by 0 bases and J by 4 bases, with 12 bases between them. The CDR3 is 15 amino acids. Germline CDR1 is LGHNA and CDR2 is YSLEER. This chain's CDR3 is CASSQDREASYGYTF. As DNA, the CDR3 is TGCGCCAGCAGCCAAGATCGCGAGGCTAGCTATGGCTACACCTTC.

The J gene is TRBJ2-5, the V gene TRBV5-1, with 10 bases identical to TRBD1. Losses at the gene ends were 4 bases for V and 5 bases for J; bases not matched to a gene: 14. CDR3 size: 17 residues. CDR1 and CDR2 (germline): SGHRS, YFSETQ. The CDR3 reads CASSRKTGGLEGETQYF. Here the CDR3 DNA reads TGCGCCAGCAGCAGGAAGACAGGGGGCCTGGAGGGGGAGACCCAGTACTTC.

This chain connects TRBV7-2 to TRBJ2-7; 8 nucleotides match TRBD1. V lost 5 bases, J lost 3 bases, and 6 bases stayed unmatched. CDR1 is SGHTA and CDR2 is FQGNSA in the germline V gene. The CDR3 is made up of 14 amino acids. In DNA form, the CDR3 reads TGTGCCAGCAGCAATGGACAGGGCGTCTACGAGCAGTACTTC. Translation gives CASSNGQGVYEQYF. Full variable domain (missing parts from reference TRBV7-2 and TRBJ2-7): GAGVSQSPSNKVTEKGKDVELRCDPISGHTALYWYRQSLGQGLEFLIYFQGNSAPDKSGLPSDRFSAERTGGSVSTLTIQRTQQEDSAVYLCASSNGQGVYEQYFGPGTRLTVT.